A selection of T cell receptor beta chains follows, all from one sample in a study of blood T cell repertoires in COVID-19. The method was immunoSEQ multiplex PCR; TCRdb's version includes in-frame clones alone and lacks a portion of them. The table lists approximately 200,000 clones, more than 75% of them singletons. Sequenced input: peripheral blood. The receptors here all came from a man between 60 and 70 years old who had recovered from COVID-19. CDR3s include the opening cysteine and the closing phenylalanine or tryptophan. The D gene is left open where the match is weak. Clone size is not always given. Where it is, it says once, few, many or a class for expanded clones.

clone_size: NA
j_call: TRBJ1-1
v_call: TRBV5-1
d_call: NA
cdr3_nt: TGCGCCAGCAGCCTCCTGGGTCCACGCGGCTACATGAACACTGAAGCTTTCTTT
cdr3_aa: CASSLLGPRGYMNTEAFF

clone_size: NA
j_call: TRBJ1-1
v_call: TRBV5-1
d_call: TRBD1
cdr3_nt: TGCGCCAGCAGCCCGAGGACAGGGAGGGAAGCTTTCTTT
cdr3_aa: CASSPRTGREAFF

clone_size: NA
j_call: TRBJ1-3
v_call: TRBV19
d_call: NA
cdr3_nt: TGTGCCAGTAGTACCACGGCCAGAGAGGCTGGAAACACCATATATTTT
cdr3_aa: CASSTTAREAGNTIYF

clone_size: NA
j_call: TRBJ1-1
v_call: TRBV5-1
d_call: NA
cdr3_nt: TGCGCCAGCAGCCCGGACAGAGGGACTGAAGCTTTCTTT
cdr3_aa: CASSPDRGTEAFF

clone_size: once
j_call: TRBJ1-5
v_call: TRBV5-5
d_call: TRBD1
cdr3_nt: TGTGCCAGCAGCTTGGGACAGGGCAGCAATCAGCCCCAGCATTTT
cdr3_aa: CASSLGQGSNQPQHF

clone_size: NA
j_call: TRBJ2-7
v_call: TRBV7-2
d_call: NA
cdr3_nt: TGTGCCAGCAGCTCGCTACCGGGAACCTACTACGAGCAGTACTTC
cdr3_aa: CASSSLPGTYYEQYF

clone_size: NA
j_call: TRBJ1-2
v_call: TRBV28
d_call: NA
cdr3_nt: TGTGCCAGCAGCACCGGGATACAAGGTGGCTACACCTTC
cdr3_aa: CASSTGIQGGYTF

clone_size: NA
j_call: TRBJ2-7
v_call: TRBV27
d_call: TRBD2
cdr3_nt: TGTGCCAGCAGTTTATGGGAAGCGGGAGCGGAGCAGTACTTC
cdr3_aa: CASSLWEAGAEQYF

clone_size: once
j_call: TRBJ1-2
v_call: TRBV9
d_call: NA
cdr3_nt: NA
cdr3_aa: CASSLVGTGSHTF

clone_size: NA
j_call: TRBJ2-7
v_call: TRBV18
d_call: TRBD2
cdr3_nt: TGTGCCAGCTCCCTTAGCGGGGGCTACGAGCAGTACTTC
cdr3_aa: CASSLSGGYEQYF

clone_size: NA
j_call: TRBJ2-7
v_call: TRBV6-5
d_call: NA
cdr3_nt: TGTGCCAGCAGATCAGCGCTAGGCACCTACGAGCAGTACTTC
cdr3_aa: CASRSALGTYEQYF

clone_size: NA
j_call: TRBJ2-7
v_call: TRBV30
d_call: NA
cdr3_nt: TGTGCCTGGACCAGCGGGTTCGGAGAGCAGTACTTC
cdr3_aa: CAWTSGFGEQYF

clone_size: once
j_call: TRBJ1-2
v_call: TRBV29-1
d_call: NA
cdr3_nt: TGCAGCGTTGACAGATACTACACCTTC
cdr3_aa: CSVDRYYTF

clone_size: NA
j_call: TRBJ2-7
v_call: TRBV19
d_call: NA
cdr3_nt: TGTGCCAGTAGTGAATTCAGGGTCCCCTTCGAGCAGTACTTC
cdr3_aa: CASSEFRVPFEQYF

clone_size: NA
j_call: TRBJ2-5
v_call: TRBV11-2
d_call: NA
cdr3_nt: TGTGCCAGCAGCTTAGGAGGAGGTCAAGAGACCCAGTACTTC
cdr3_aa: CASSLGGGQETQYF

clone_size: NA
j_call: TRBJ1-5
v_call: TRBV2
d_call: NA
cdr3_nt: TGTGCCAGCAGGCTCGACAGGCGGGGCAATCAGCCCCAGCATTTT
cdr3_aa: CASRLDRRGNQPQHF

clone_size: NA
j_call: TRBJ2-1
v_call: TRBV9
d_call: NA
cdr3_nt: TGTGCCAGCAGCGTAGGTGGGGGCCAGTCGAGCTCCTACAATGAGCAGTTCTTC
cdr3_aa: CASSVGGGQSSSYNEQFF

clone_size: NA
j_call: TRBJ1-1
v_call: TRBV29-1
d_call: NA
cdr3_nt: TGCAGCGTTGAAGATCACACCCGAGGCGGAGCTTTCTTT
cdr3_aa: CSVEDHTRGGAFF

clone_size: NA
j_call: TRBJ2-7
v_call: TRBV28
d_call: TRBD2
cdr3_nt: TGTGCCAGCAGTTTAGCGGCTAGCGGGACGTACGAGCAGTACTTC
cdr3_aa: CASSLAASGTYEQYF

clone_size: NA
j_call: TRBJ1-1
v_call: TRBV6-5
d_call: NA
cdr3_nt: TGTGCCAGCAGTTACTCTGTATCTGGGAGGACTGAAGCTTTCTTT
cdr3_aa: CASSYSVSGRTEAFF

clone_size: NA
j_call: TRBJ2-7
v_call: TRBV10-1
d_call: TRBD1
cdr3_nt: TGCGCCAGCAGCGATCCGGGACAGACCTACGAGCAGTACTTC
cdr3_aa: CASSDPGQTYEQYF

clone_size: NA
j_call: TRBJ2-1
v_call: TRBV7-2
d_call: TRBD2
cdr3_nt: TGTGCCAGCAGCTCGCCGAGTAGCGGGGGAAGACGGGGGATTGAGCAGTTCTTC
cdr3_aa: CASSSPSSGGRRGIEQFF

clone_size: NA
j_call: TRBJ2-2
v_call: TRBV7-2
d_call: NA
cdr3_nt: TGTGCCAGCAGCCCGTTCGAGAGCTCCGGGGAGCTGTTTTTT
cdr3_aa: CASSPFESSGELFF

clone_size: NA
j_call: TRBJ2-1
v_call: TRBV24-1
d_call: TRBD2
cdr3_nt: TGTGCCACCAGTGATGCGACTAGCGGAATCTACAATGAGCAGTTCTTC
cdr3_aa: CATSDATSGIYNEQFF

clone_size: NA
j_call: TRBJ2-7
v_call: TRBV6-5
d_call: TRBD2
cdr3_nt: TGTGCCAGCAGTTCGACTAGCGGGTCCTACGAGCAGTACTTC
cdr3_aa: CASSSTSGSYEQYF

clone_size: NA
j_call: TRBJ1-2
v_call: TRBV28
d_call: TRBD1
cdr3_nt: TGTGCCAGCAGGGCGGACAGGGTCGCTGGCTACACCTTC
cdr3_aa: CASRADRVAGYTF

clone_size: NA
j_call: TRBJ2-6
v_call: TRBV6-5
d_call: NA
cdr3_nt: TGTGCCAATCAGGGCGCAGGGGCCAACGTCCTGACTTTC
cdr3_aa: CANQGAGANVLTF

clone_size: NA
j_call: TRBJ2-7
v_call: TRBV7-2
d_call: TRBD1
cdr3_nt: TGTGCCAGCAGCCCCTCAGGACAGGGCAATGAGCAGTACTTC
cdr3_aa: CASSPSGQGNEQYF

clone_size: NA
j_call: TRBJ1-1
v_call: TRBV10-2
d_call: TRBD1
cdr3_nt: TGCGCCAGCAGTCATAAACAGGGGGCTGACACTGAAGCTTTCTTT
cdr3_aa: CASSHKQGADTEAFF

clone_size: NA
j_call: TRBJ2-5
v_call: TRBV28
d_call: TRBD2
cdr3_nt: TGTGCCAGCAGTGCTAGCGGGGGGGCTCAGACCCAGTACTTC
cdr3_aa: CASSASGGAQTQYF

clone_size: NA
j_call: TRBJ1-5
v_call: TRBV7-2
d_call: TRBD1
cdr3_nt: TGTGCCAGCAGCACCGGACAGGATTCAATCAGCCCCCAGCATTTT
cdr3_aa: CASSTGQDSISPQHF

clone_size: NA
j_call: TRBJ2-7
v_call: TRBV7-8
d_call: NA
cdr3_nt: TGTGCCAGCAGCTTAACTGATACCTACGAGCAGTACTTC
cdr3_aa: CASSLTDTYEQYF

clone_size: NA
j_call: TRBJ1-1
v_call: TRBV19
d_call: NA
cdr3_nt: TGTGCCAGTAGTCCAGAGCGGGGGGCACCGGGGGCAGCTTTCTTT
cdr3_aa: CASSPERGAPGAAFF

clone_size: NA
j_call: TRBJ2-1
v_call: TRBV29-1
d_call: NA
cdr3_nt: TGCAGCGTTGAGGAGTGGTCGGGGAAGGGCATCTCCTACAATGAGCAGTTCTTC
cdr3_aa: CSVEEWSGKGISYNEQFF

clone_size: NA
j_call: TRBJ1-6
v_call: TRBV28
d_call: NA
cdr3_nt: TGTGCCAGCGACCCAGGAGGAAGTAATTCACCCCTCCACTTT
cdr3_aa: CASDPGGSNSPLHF

clone_size: NA
j_call: TRBJ2-1
v_call: TRBV27
d_call: NA
cdr3_nt: TGTGCCAGCAGCTCAGGGATCCTCGTTACCAATGAGCAGTTCTTC
cdr3_aa: CASSSGILVTNEQFF

clone_size: NA
j_call: TRBJ1-1
v_call: TRBV2
d_call: NA
cdr3_nt: TGTGCCAGCAGTGTACTCACTGAAGCTTTCTTT
cdr3_aa: CASSVLTEAFF

clone_size: NA
j_call: TRBJ1-1
v_call: TRBV7-3
d_call: NA
cdr3_nt: TGTGCCAGCAGCCCGGCTCTTAGGGGGATGAACACTGAAGCTTTCTTT
cdr3_aa: CASSPALRGMNTEAFF

clone_size: NA
j_call: TRBJ2-7
v_call: TRBV6-1
d_call: TRBD1
cdr3_nt: TGTGCCAGCAGTGAACAAGACAGGGGGCCCTACGAGCAGTACTTC
cdr3_aa: CASSEQDRGPYEQYF

clone_size: few
j_call: TRBJ2-7
v_call: TRBV19
d_call: NA
cdr3_nt: TGTGCCAGTAGTGTGGACACACCATCCTACGAGCAGTACTTC
cdr3_aa: CASSVDTPSYEQYF

clone_size: NA
j_call: TRBJ1-2
v_call: TRBV4-3
d_call: NA
cdr3_nt: TGCGCCAGCAGCCAAGATCAGGGGCGGTATGGCTACACCTTC
cdr3_aa: CASSQDQGRYGYTF

clone_size: NA
j_call: TRBJ2-1
v_call: TRBV4-2
d_call: TRBD2
cdr3_nt: TGTGCCAGCAGCCATCAGGAGACTAGCGGGGGGGATGAGCAGTTCTTC
cdr3_aa: CASSHQETSGGDEQFF

clone_size: NA
j_call: TRBJ2-7
v_call: TRBV3-1/TRBV3-2
d_call: NA
cdr3_nt: TGTGCCAGCAGCCAAGGGAGTGAGCAGTACTTC
cdr3_aa: CASSQGSEQYF

clone_size: once
j_call: TRBJ2-1
v_call: TRBV29-1
d_call: TRBD2
cdr3_nt: TGCAGCGTTGAGGGACTAGAACGAATTGAGCAGTTCTTC
cdr3_aa: CSVEGLERIEQFF

clone_size: NA
j_call: TRBJ1-5
v_call: TRBV28
d_call: NA
cdr3_nt: TGTGCCAGCAGTCGATTGCGGGGGGCCAATCAGCCCCAGCATTTT
cdr3_aa: CASSRLRGANQPQHF

clone_size: NA
j_call: TRBJ1-2
v_call: TRBV6-5
d_call: NA
cdr3_nt: TGTGCCAGCAGTTACTCGTGGGGGACTGATCACTATGGCTACACCTTC
cdr3_aa: CASSYSWGTDHYGYTF

clone_size: NA
j_call: TRBJ2-3
v_call: TRBV9
d_call: TRBD2
cdr3_nt: TGTGCCACCTCAGCGGGGGGCACAGATACGCAGTATTTT
cdr3_aa: CATSAGGTDTQYF

clone_size: NA
j_call: TRBJ2-2
v_call: TRBV7-3
d_call: TRBD2
cdr3_nt: TGTGCCAGCAGCCCTCTCGCGGGAGTATCGGTCGGGGAGCTGTTTTTT
cdr3_aa: CASSPLAGVSVGELFF

clone_size: NA
j_call: TRBJ2-3
v_call: TRBV5-4
d_call: TRBD1
cdr3_nt: TGTGCCAGCAGCCTGGGACAGGTCACAGATACGCAGTATTTT
cdr3_aa: CASSLGQVTDTQYF

clone_size: NA
j_call: TRBJ2-7
v_call: TRBV20-1
d_call: NA
cdr3_nt: TGCAGTGCTAGGAGAGGGGAGCAGTACTTC
cdr3_aa: CSARRGEQYF

clone_size: once
j_call: TRBJ1-3
v_call: TRBV19
d_call: NA
cdr3_nt: TGTGCCAGTAGTCTGCGGGGGGAAAGCTCTGGAAACACCATATATTTT
cdr3_aa: CASSLRGESSGNTIYF

clone_size: NA
j_call: TRBJ2-5
v_call: TRBV9
d_call: NA
cdr3_nt: TGTGCCAGCAGCGTAGAGCAAGGGTCTGAAGGGGCCCAGTACTTC
cdr3_aa: CASSVEQGSEGAQYF